Listed here is a single T cell receptor (beta chain). Assay used: immunoSEQ multiplex PCR; TCRdb lists only in-frame clones, some missing. The sample shows about 280,000 clones, roughly nine tenths of them seen only once. The sample is drawn from a study of blood T cell repertoires in COVID-19. Whole-study context: Sites across the United States, Italy and Spain contributed samples from acute and convalescent COVID-19. In each case, the material was cDNA or gDNA derived from T cells, B-cell-depleted T cells, or PBMCs.

Germline values: CDR1 LNHDA, CDR2 SQIVND (reference sequence). This CDR3 has 13 residues. The V gene end was trimmed by 4 bases and the J gene end by 5 bases; junction bases not matched to a gene: 1. J is TRBJ2-7 and V is TRBV19; 11 bases match TRBD2. The specimen was peripheral blood. The sequence derives from a woman aged 50 to 60 who had recovered from COVID-19. In nucleotides, the CDR3 is TGTGCCAGTAGTACGACTAGCGGGAACGAGCAGTACTTC. It yields the protein CASSTTSGNEQYF.